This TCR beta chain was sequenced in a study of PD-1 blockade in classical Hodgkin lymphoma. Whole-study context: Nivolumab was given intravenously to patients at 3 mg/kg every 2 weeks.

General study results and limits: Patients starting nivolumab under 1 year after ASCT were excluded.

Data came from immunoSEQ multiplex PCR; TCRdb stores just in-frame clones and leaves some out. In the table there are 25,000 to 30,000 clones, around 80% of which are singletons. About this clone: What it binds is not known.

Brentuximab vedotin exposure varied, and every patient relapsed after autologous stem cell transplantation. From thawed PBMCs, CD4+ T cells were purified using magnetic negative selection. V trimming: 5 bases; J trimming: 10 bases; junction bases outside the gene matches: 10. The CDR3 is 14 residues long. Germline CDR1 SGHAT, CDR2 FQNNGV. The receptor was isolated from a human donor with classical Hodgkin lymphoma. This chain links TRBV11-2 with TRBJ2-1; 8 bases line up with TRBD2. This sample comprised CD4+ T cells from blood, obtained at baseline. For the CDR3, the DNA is TGTGCCAGCAGCGGGACTAGTCTTGCCGGGGAGCAGTTCTTC. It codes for CASSGTSLAGEQFF.